The text below deals with one T cell receptor beta chain. Clones were read by immunoSEQ multiplex PCR, and TCRdb kept only the in-frame ones, dropping some. The data contain about 40,000 clones, approximately 83% of them singletons. Germline CDR1 is GTSNPN and CDR2 is SVGIG (reference sequence). The CDR3 is 13 residues long. Between the trimmed V and J ends, which lost 4 bases and 2 bases, there was a span of 11 bases. The sample is drawn from a study of blood T cell repertoires in COVID-19. Study background: Acute-phase and convalescent COVID-19 samples originated in the United States, Italy and Spain. PBMCs, B-cell-depleted T cells, or T cells were the source of the cDNA or gDNA that made up the material.

The J gene is TRBJ1-1, the V gene TRBV30; the D is unclear. The sequence derives from a human donor with acute or convalescent COVID-19. The donor label of this sample is uncertain. Sequencing input: peripheral blood. The CDR3: CAWTRQINTEAFF. DNA for the CDR3: TGTGCCTGGACGAGGCAGATAAACACTGAAGCTTTCTTT.